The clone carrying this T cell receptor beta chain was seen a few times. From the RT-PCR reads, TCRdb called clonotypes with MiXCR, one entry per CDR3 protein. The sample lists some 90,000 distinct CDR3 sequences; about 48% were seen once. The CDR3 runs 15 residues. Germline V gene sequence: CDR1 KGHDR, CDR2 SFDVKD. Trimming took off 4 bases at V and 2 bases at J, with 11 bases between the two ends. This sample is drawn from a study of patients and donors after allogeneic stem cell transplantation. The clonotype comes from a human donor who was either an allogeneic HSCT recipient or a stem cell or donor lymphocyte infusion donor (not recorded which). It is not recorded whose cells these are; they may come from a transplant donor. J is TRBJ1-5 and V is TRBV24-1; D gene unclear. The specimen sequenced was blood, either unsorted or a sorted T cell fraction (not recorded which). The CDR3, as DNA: TGTGCCACCAGTGACCCCAGCGGAGGCAATCAGCCCCAGCATTTT. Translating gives CATSDPSGGNQPQHF.